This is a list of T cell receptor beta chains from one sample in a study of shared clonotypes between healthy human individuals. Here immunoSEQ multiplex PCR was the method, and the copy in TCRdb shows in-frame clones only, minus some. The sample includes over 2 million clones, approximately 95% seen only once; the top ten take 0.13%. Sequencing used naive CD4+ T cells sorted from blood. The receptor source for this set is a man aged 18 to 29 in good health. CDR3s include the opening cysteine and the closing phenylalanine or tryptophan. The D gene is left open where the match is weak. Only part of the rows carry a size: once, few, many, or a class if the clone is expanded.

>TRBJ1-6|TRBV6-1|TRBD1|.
TGTGCCACAAGGGGACAGGGAAATTCACCCCTCCACTTT
CATRGQGNSPLHF
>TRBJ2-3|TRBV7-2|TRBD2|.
TGTGCCAGCAGCCAAAGAATCGGGGGGTTAGGGACAGATACGCAGTATTTT
CASSQRIGGLGTDTQYF
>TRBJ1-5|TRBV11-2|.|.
TGTGCCAGCAGCTTAATCGGATGGGGCAATCAGCCCCAGCATTTT
CASSLIGWGNQPQHF
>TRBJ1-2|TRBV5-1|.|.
TGCGCCAGCAGCCCCCGGGACATAGACTATGGCTACACCTTC
CASSPRDIDYGYTF
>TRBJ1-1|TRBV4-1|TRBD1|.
TGCGCCAGCAGCAGGGGAGGGGACAGGGCCACTGAAGCTTTCTTT
CASSRGGDRATEAFF
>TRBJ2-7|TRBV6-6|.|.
TGTGCCAGCAGTTACTCGAGGGTGGGTCAATCCTACGAGCAGTACTTC
CASSYSRVGQSYEQYF
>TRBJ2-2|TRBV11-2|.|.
TGTGCCAGCAGCTTACGGAGGGGAGCGAACACCGGGGAGCTGTTTTTT
CASSLRRGANTGELFF
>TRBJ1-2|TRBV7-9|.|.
TGTGCCAGCAGCTTTCTAACAGCCGGGCGCAGCTATGGCTACACCTTC
CASSFLTAGRSYGYTF
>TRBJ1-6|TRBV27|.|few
TGTGCCAGCAGTTTAGCTGGGACCCTTAGGGATTCACCCCTCCACTTT
CASSLAGTLRDSPLHF
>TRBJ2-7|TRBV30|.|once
TGTGCCTGGAGTTTGGTTCAGGCCTACGAGCAGTACTTC
CAWSLVQAYEQYF
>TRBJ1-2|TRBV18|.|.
TGTGCCAGCTCACCATCAGAGGGAAGAGACTATGGCTACACCTTC
CASSPSEGRDYGYTF
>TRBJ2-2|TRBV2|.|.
TGTGCCAGCAGCGCGACAGGAATTAACACCGGGGAGCTGTTTTTT
CASSATGINTGELFF
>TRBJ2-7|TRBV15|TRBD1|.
TGTGCCACCAGCAGTGACGAACAGGGGTCTTCCTACGAGCAGTACTTC
CATSSDEQGSSYEQYF
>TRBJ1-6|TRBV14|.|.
TGTGCCAGCAGCCGAGGACCCGCTATGCCCCTCCACTTT
CASSRGPAMPLHF
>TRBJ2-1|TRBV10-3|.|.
TGTGCCATCAGTCAAAATAGTTTAGATGAGCAGTTCTTC
CAISQNSLDEQFF
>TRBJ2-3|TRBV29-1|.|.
TGCAGCGTTGGACGCGGCACAGATACGCAGTATTTT
CSVGRGTDTQYF
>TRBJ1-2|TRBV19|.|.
TGTGCCAGTAGTATCCCACGGGCGGAAAACTATGGCTACACCTTC
CASSIPRAENYGYTF
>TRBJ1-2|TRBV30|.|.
TGTGCCTGGAGTGTAGTGAGAGGGGTTGGCTACACCTTC
CAWSVVRGVGYTF
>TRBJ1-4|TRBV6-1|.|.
TGTGCCAGCAGTGACAGAACAACTAATGAAAAACTGTTTTTT
CASSDRTTNEKLFF
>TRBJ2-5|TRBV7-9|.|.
TGTGCCAGCAGCGCCGACCCGGGGAGGGAGACCCAGTACTTC
CASSADPGRETQYF
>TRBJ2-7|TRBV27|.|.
TGTGCCAGCAGCGCTACTACTAACTACGAGCAGTACTTC
CASSATTNYEQYF
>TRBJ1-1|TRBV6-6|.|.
TGTGCCAGCAGTCTCAGGAGGGACACTGAAGCTTTCTTT
CASSLRRDTEAFF
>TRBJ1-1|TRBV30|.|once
TGTGCCTGGACACGAGGATTAAACACTGAAGCTTTCTTT
CAWTRGLNTEAFF
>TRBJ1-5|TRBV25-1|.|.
TGTGCCAGCAGTGATTGGGGGACTGGTCAGCCCCAGCATTTT
CASSDWGTGQPQHF
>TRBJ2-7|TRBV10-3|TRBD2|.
TGTGCCATCAGTGAGTCCATGGGACTAGCGGACGAGCAGTACTTC
CAISESMGLADEQYF
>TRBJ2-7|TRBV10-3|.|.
TGTGCCATCACGACACCTGGAGCGTTCGAGCAGTACTTC
CAITTPGAFEQYF
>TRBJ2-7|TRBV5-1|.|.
TGCGCCAGCAGCTTGGCCAAGCGGATGGACGGCGAGCAGTACTTC
CASSLAKRMDGEQYF
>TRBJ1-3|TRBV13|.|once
TGTGCCAGCAGCTTATCACCCTTCTCTGGAAACACCATATATTTT
CASSLSPFSGNTIYF
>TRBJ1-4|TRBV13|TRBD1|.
TGTGCCAGCAGCATCCATTCAGGGGGGAACGAAAAACTGTTTTTT
CASSIHSGGNEKLFF
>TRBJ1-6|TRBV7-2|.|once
TGTGCCAGCAGCTTAGTTTCGGGAAATAATTCACCCCTCCACTTT
CASSLVSGNNSPLHF
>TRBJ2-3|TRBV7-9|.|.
TGTGCCAGCAGCTTAGGGCCGGGAGATACGCAGTATTTT
CASSLGPGDTQYF
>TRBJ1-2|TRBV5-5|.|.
TGTGCCAGCAGCTTGGTAGGAGCCAACTATGGCTACACCTTC
CASSLVGANYGYTF
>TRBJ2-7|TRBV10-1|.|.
TGCGCCAGCAGTAAGGGAGTGGGCGACGAGCAGTACTTC
CASSKGVGDEQYF
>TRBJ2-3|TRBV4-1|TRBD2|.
TGCGCCAGCAGCCAAGATTACCGCCCCCGGGTAGCGGGGTTTTCGAGCACAGATACGCAGTATTTT
CASSQDYRPRVAGFSSTDTQYF
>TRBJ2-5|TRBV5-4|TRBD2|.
TGTGCCAGCAGCCGAAACCAGGGAGGGCAAGAGACCCAGTACTTC
CASSRNQGGQETQYF
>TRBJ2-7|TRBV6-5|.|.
TGTGCCAGCAGTAGTCAATCAGGGATCATCCACGAGCAGTACTTC
CASSSQSGIIHEQYF
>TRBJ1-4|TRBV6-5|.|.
TGTGCCAGCAGGTCTACCGGGACGGTATATGAAAAACTGTTTTTT
CASRSTGTVYEKLFF